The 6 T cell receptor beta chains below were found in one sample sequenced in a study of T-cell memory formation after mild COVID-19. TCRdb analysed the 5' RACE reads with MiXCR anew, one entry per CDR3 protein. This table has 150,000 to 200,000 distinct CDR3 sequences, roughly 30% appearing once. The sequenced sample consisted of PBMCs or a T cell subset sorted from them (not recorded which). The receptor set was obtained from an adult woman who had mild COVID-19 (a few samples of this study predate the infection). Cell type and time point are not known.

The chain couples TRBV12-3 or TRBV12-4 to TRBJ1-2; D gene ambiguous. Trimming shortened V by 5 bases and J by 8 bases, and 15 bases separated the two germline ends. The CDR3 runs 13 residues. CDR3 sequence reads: CASSQPGGGGYTF. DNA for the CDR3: TGTGCCAGCAGTCAACCGGGCGGCGGGGGCTACACCTTC.

This CDR3 is CASSLGQGINSPLHF. The CDR3, as DNA: TGCGCCAGCAGCTTGGGGCAGGGGATCAATTCACCCCTCCACTTT. The chain carries TRBV5-1 and TRBJ1-6, with a tentative D call TRBD1 (6 bases). Trimming shortened V by 0 bases and J by 7 bases, and 11 bases separated the two germline ends. CDR1 is SGHRS and CDR2 is YFSETQ in the germline V gene. CDR3 length: 15 residues.

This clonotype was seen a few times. CDR3 bases: TGTGCCAGCAGCCCCCTCGCCAGCGCTTATGGCTACACCTTC. Residues: CASSPLASAYGYTF. The V and J genes are TRBV6-5 and TRBJ1-2; no clear D. CDR3 size: 14 residues. Trimming pared 6 bases from V and 5 bases from J, leaving 16 bases between. Germline V gene lookup returns CDR1 MNHEY and CDR2 SVGAGI.

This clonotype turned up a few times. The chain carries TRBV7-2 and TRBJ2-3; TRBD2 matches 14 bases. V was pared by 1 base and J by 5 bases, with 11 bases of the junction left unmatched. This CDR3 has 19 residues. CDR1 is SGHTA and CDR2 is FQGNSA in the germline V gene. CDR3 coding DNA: TGTGCCAGCAGCTTAGGAGGGACTAGCGGGGGATGGGGTCGAGATACGCAGTATTTT. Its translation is CASSLGGTSGGWGRDTQYF.

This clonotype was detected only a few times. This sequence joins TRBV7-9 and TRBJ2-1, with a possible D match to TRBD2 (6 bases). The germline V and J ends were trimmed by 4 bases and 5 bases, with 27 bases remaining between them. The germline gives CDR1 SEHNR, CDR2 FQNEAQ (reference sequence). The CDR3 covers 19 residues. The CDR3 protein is CASSSLLTSGSAPNNEQFF. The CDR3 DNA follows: TGTGCCAGCAGCTCTCTCCTTACGAGCGGGTCGGCCCCCAACAATGAGCAGTTCTTC.

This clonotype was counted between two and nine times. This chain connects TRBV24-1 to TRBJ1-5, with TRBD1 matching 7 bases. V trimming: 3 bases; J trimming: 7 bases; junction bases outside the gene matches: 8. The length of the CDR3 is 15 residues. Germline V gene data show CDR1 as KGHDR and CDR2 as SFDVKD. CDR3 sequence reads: CATSDPTQGDQPQHF. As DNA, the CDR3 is TGTGCCACCAGTGATCCGACCCAGGGGGACCAGCCCCAGCATTTT.